This T cell receptor (beta chain) was sequenced in a study of cytomegalovirus exposure and HLA in healthy donors. Broader study findings: In vitro work confirmed that a few CMV-associated chains recognize CMV antigens. A further, later analysis showed that HLA-associated TCR beta chains (compared with equally common others) were more clonally expanded. It was in a later analysis that TCR association rates were seen to vary by HLA locus, highest for DRB1 and lowest for HLA-C.

13 Jbeta primers and 60 Vbeta primers were used for the PCR. The method was immunoSEQ multiplex PCR; TCRdb's version includes in-frame clones alone and lacks a portion of them. The sample has roughly 150,000 clones; approximately 88% are singletons. Turning to this clone: What it binds is not known.

Germline V gives CDR1 MDHEN, CDR2 SYDVKM. The CDR3 loop spans 15 amino acids. With V trimmed by 3 bases and J by 4 bases, 6 bases remained unmatched. Sequencing was carried out using PBMCs. J is TRBJ2-5 and V is TRBV28; 9 bases are shared with TRBD1. This TCR came from a boy aged 2 to 9 in good health and CMV-seronegative. The CDR3 DNA reads TGTGCCAGCAGTTTGGACAGGGGTTGGGCAGAGACCCAGTACTTC. Translated, it gives CASSLDRGWAETQYF. Drawing the rest from reference TRBV28 and TRBJ2-5, the complete variable domain is DVKVTQSSRYLVKRTGEKVFLECVQDMDHENMFWYRQDPGLGLRLIYFSYDVKMKEKGDIPEGYSVSREKKERFSLILESASTNQTSMYLCASSLDRGWAETQYFGPGTRLLVL.